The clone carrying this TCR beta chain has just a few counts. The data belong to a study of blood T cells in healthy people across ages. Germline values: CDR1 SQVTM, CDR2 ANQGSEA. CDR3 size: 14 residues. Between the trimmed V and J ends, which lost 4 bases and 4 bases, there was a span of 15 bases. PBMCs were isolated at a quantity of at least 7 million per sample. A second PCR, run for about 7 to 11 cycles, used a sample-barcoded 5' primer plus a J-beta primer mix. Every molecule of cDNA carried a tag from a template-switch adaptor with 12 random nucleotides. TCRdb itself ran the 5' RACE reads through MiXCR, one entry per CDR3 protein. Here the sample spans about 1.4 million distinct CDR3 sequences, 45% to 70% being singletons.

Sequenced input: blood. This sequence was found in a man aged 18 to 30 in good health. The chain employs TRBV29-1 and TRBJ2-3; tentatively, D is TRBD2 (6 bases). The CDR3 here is CSVVASRGPDTQYF. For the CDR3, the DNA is TGCAGCGTTGTCGCTTCGCGGGGACCAGATACGCAGTATTTT.